The 21 T cell receptor beta chains in this list originate from one sample, sequenced in a study of blood T cell repertoires in COVID-19. TCRdb's copy holds only in-frame clones and misses some; the assay was immunoSEQ multiplex PCR. The data show tens of thousands of clones, with 89% seen just once and around 5.1% held by the top ten. Sequenced sample: peripheral blood. The origin of the receptors is a man in his 60s with active COVID-19.

The chain is built from TRBV28 and TRBJ1-1, with D possibly matching TRBD1 (5 bases). The germline V gene encodes CDR1 MDHEN and CDR2 SYDVKM. The CDR3 is made up of 16 amino acids. V lost 4 bases and J 5 bases, leaving 20 bases between the germline ends. The CDR3 DNA sequence: TGTGCCAGCAGTTCCCCAGCGGGGGGTAGGTGGACTGAAGCTTTCTTT. Translation: CASSSPAGGRWTEAFF.

This clone was found a few times. V is TRBV7-6 and J is TRBJ1-1, with 7 bases fitting TRBD1. CDR1 and CDR2 from the germline V gene are SGHVS and FNYEAQ. Trimming cost V 5 bases and J 2 bases; bases outside gene matches: 11. CDR3 length: 16 residues. In DNA, the CDR3 is TGTGCCAGCAGCCAGACAGGGTGGCAGGGTAACACTGAAGCTTTCTTT. This codes for CASSQTGWQGNTEAFF.

Only one count was recorded for this clone. This chain connects TRBV18 to TRBJ1-5; D possibly corresponds to TRBD1 (6 bases). CDR3 length: 16 amino acids. Germline CDR1 and CDR2: KGHSH and LQKENI. Trimming cost V 2 bases and J 0 bases, with 11 bases left between them. CDR3 in DNA: TGTGCCAGCTCACCAACACAGGGAAATAGCAATCAGCCCCAGCATTTT. It yields the protein CASSPTQGNSNQPQHF. Combining the CDR3 with reference TRBV18 and TRBJ1-5 gives the whole variable domain NAGVMQNPRHLVRRRGQEARLRCSPMKGHSHVYWYRQLPEEGLKFMVYLQKENIIDESGMPKERFSAEFPKEGPSILRIQQVVRGDSAAYFCASSPTQGNSNQPQHFGDGTRLSIL.

The chain couples TRBV30 to TRBJ2-7; 11 nucleotides match TRBD1. CDR1 and CDR2 from the germline V gene are GTSNPN and SVGIG (reference sequence). With V trimmed by 7 bases and J by 6 bases, 8 bases remained unmatched. CDR3 length: 13 residues. The CDR3 spells CAFNGQGASEQYF. Here the CDR3 DNA reads TGTGCCTTTAACGGACAGGGGGCGAGCGAGCAGTACTTC. Based on the CDR3 plus reference TRBV30 and TRBJ2-7, the full variable domain is SQTIHQWPATLVQPVGSPLSLECTVEGTSNPNLYWYRQAAGRGLQLLFYSVGIGQISSEVPQNLSASRPQDRQFILSSKKLLLSDSGFYLCAFNGQGASEQYFGPGTRLTVT.

This chain connects TRBV7-2 to TRBJ2-7; TRBD2 matches at 13 bases. The CDR3 contains 15 residues. After removal of 5 bases from V and 3 bases from J, the junction contained 4 bases not matched to a gene. From germline, CDR1 is SGHTA and CDR2 FQGNSA. In nucleotides, the CDR3 is TGTGCCAGCAGCCTTGGACTAGCGGGAGACTACGAGCAGTACTTC. It encodes CASSLGLAGDYEQYF.

The chain couples TRBV7-6 to TRBJ1-1; D possibly corresponds to TRBD1 (6 bases). Trimming stripped 5 bases from V and 0 bases from J, with 13 bases between. Germline CDR1 is SGHVS and CDR2 is FNYEAQ. The CDR3 contains 15 residues. CDR3 sequence: CASSPWGGLNTEAFF. As DNA, the CDR3 is TGTGCCAGCAGCCCATGGGGGGGGCTGAACACTGAAGCTTTCTTT.

In this sample, this clone turned up a few times. J is TRBJ2-7 and V is TRBV5-1; possibly TRBD1 for D (5 bases). CDR1 is SGHRS, CDR2 YFSETQ, per germline. Trimming took 2 bases from V and 6 from J, leaving 12 bases between them. This CDR3 is 13 amino acids long. DNA of the CDR3: TGCGCCAGCAGCTTAGGACAAAGGGGCGAGCAGTACTTC. This translates into CASSLGQRGEQYF.

CDR3 amino acids: CASSPPPGTDTQYF. CDR3 DNA sequence: TGTGCCAGCTCACCACCTCCAGGAACAGATACGCAGTATTTT. The genes are TRBV18 and TRBJ2-3; D gene uncertain. The CDR3 consists of 14 residues. Trimming took off 0 bases at V and 3 bases at J, with 7 bases between the two ends. Germline CDR1 and CDR2: KGHSH and LQKENI.

This clone occurred a few times. The chain carries TRBV7-6 and TRBJ2-1; TRBD2 matches at 10 bases. Germline-derived CDR1 and CDR2 are SGHVS and FNYEAQ. The CDR3 has 19 residues. The ends lost 0 bases at V and 0 bases at J; junction bases unmatched: 8. The CDR3 nucleotides read TGTGCCAGCAGCTTAGCGGAGACTAGCGGGTACCGCTCCTACAATGAGCAGTTCTTC. Protein sequence: CASSLAETSGYRSYNEQFF.

This clone has just one count. This chain connects TRBV11-2 to TRBJ1-1; D gene ambiguous. CDR1 is SGHAT, CDR2 FQNNGV, per germline. There are 13 residues in the CDR3. Trimming removed 0 bases at V and 6 bases at J, with 8 bases between. CDR3 sequence (DNA): TGTGCCAGCAGCTTAGAGTCACACGCTGAAGCTTTCTTT. Protein product: CASSLESHAEAFF.

The chain has TRBV29-1 and TRBJ2-1, with D possibly matching TRBD1 (6 bases). The CDR3 length is 14 residues. From germline, CDR1 is SQVTM and CDR2 ANQGSEA. With 7 bases removed from V and 9 bases from J, the gap between germline ends came to 22 bases. The CDR3, as DNA: TGCAGCGCCAGGGGTGGGACCTGGCCCGGTGAGCAGTTCTTC. This translates into CSARGGTWPGEQFF.

The chain recombines TRBV6-5 with TRBJ1-1, with unresolved D. The ends were cut back, 5 bases at V and 7 bases at J, with 11 bases in the middle. CDR3 size: 12 residues. Germline-derived CDR1 and CDR2 are MNHEY and SVGAGI. CDR3 sequence: CASSLGPHEAFF. The CDR3 DNA is TGTGCCAGCAGTCTTGGCCCCCATGAAGCTTTCTTT.

This clone was observed a handful of times. The V gene is TRBV7-2, the J gene TRBJ2-5, with a tentative D call TRBD1 (6 bases). V was trimmed by 5 bases and J by 1 base, leaving 11 bases between them. This CDR3 is built from 14 residues. Germline V lookup: CDR1 SGHTA, CDR2 FQGNSA. CDR3 loop: CASSPGTFQETQYF. CDR3 nucleotide sequence: TGTGCCAGCAGCCCAGGGACATTCCAAGAGACCCAGTACTTC.

This rearrangement joins TRBV2 to TRBJ2-7; 8 positions agree with TRBD2. V shed 5 bases, J shed 4 bases, and the junction held 10 bases outside the gene matches. Germline V gene data show CDR1 as SNHLY and CDR2 as FYNNEI. The CDR3 length is 15 residues. CDR3 bases: TGTGCCAGCAGTCCCGGGACTGTAGCGGGATACGAGCAGTACTTC. This codes for CASSPGTVAGYEQYF.

The rearrangement links TRBV29-1 to TRBJ2-2; D might be TRBD1 (6 bases). Germline loops: CDR1 SQVTM, CDR2 ANQGSEA. This CDR3 has 13 residues. Trimming took off 4 bases at V and 1 base at J, with 7 bases between the two ends. The CDR3 sequence is CSVVGQNTGELFF. The CDR3 DNA is TGCAGCGTTGTGGGACAGAACACCGGGGAGCTGTTTTTT.

The CDR3 DNA sequence: TGTGCCAGCAGCTTGTATGTAGGGGGATACACTGAAGCTTTCTTT. Encoded protein: CASSLYVGGYTEAFF. The rearrangement links TRBV5-6 to TRBJ1-1; the D gene is possibly TRBD1 (6 bases). Trimming took 1 base from V and 3 from J, leaving 13 bases between them. This CDR3 spans 15 amino acids. The germline V gene encodes CDR1 SGHDT and CDR2 YYEEEE.

This chain joins TRBV2 and TRBJ2-5; perhaps TRBD1 as D (6 bases). V lost 7 bases and J 3 bases, leaving 15 bases between the germline ends. Germline V gene data show CDR1 as SNHLY and CDR2 as FYNNEI. There are 14 residues in the CDR3. This chain's CDR3 is CASNRIWTEETQYF. CDR3 DNA: TGTGCCAGCAACCGGATTTGGACAGAAGAGACCCAGTACTTC.

J is TRBJ2-6 and V is TRBV5-1; 7 nucleotides agree with TRBD1. Germline CDR1 is SGHRS and CDR2 is YFSETQ. The CDR3 length is 17 residues. The junction had 9 bases not matched to a gene; V was cut back by 4 bases and J by 2 bases. The CDR3 sequence: CASSPEATGAGANVLTF. In DNA, the CDR3 is TGCGCCAGCAGCCCAGAAGCTACAGGGGCTGGGGCCAACGTCCTGACTTTC.

The V and J genes are TRBV29-1 and TRBJ2-1; the D is unclear. Trimming pared 4 bases from V and 0 bases from J, leaving 13 bases between. CDR3 length equals 15 residues. The V gene's germline CDR1 is SQVTM and CDR2 ANQGSEA. CDR3: CSVGVGRSSYNEQFF. The CDR3 DNA reads as TGCAGCGTTGGCGTAGGTAGGAGCTCCTACAATGAGCAGTTCTTC.

This sequence joins TRBV27 and TRBJ1-5, with 7 bases lining up with TRBD1. This CDR3 is 15 amino acids long. Germline-derived CDR1 and CDR2 are MNHEY and SMNVEV (reference sequence). Germline trimming cut 5 bases from V and 4 bases from J; bases unmatched to any gene: 8. This CDR3 is CASSTRGQPNQPQHF. The CDR3 nucleotides read TGTGCCAGCAGTACACGGGGACAGCCGAATCAGCCCCAGCATTTT.

The chain links TRBV18 to TRBJ2-3; D is ambiguous. The CDR3 sequence is 15 residues long. V lost 3 bases, J lost 2 bases, and 12 bases lay in between. Per the germline V gene, CDR1 is KGHSH and CDR2 is LQKENI. CDR3: CASSPTNTATDTQYF. The DNA for the CDR3 is TGTGCCAGCTCACCTACTAACACCGCCACAGATACGCAGTATTTT.